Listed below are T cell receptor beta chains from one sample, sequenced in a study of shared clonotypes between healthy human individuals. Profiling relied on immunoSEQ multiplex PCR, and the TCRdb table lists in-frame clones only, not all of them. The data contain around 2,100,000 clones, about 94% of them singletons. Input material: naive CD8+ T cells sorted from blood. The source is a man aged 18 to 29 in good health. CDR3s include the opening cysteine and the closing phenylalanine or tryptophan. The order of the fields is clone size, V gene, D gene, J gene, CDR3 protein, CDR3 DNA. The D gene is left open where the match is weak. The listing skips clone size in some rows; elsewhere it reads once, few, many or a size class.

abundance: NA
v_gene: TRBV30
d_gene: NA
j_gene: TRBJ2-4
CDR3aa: CAWSGPQGIQYF
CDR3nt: TGTGCCTGGAGCGGGCCCCAAGGCATTCAGTACTTC

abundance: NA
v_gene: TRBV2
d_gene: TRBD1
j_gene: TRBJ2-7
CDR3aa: CASSEPGQVPPYEQYF
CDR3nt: TGTGCCAGCAGTGAACCCGGACAGGTCCCCCCCTACGAGCAGTACTTC

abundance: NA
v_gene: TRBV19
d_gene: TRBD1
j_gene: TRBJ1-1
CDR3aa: CASSIFSGQGFTPEAFF
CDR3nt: TGTGCCAGTAGTATTTTTTCGGGACAGGGGTTTACGCCTGAAGCTTTCTTT

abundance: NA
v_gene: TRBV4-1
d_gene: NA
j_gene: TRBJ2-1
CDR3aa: CASSQDWGYEQFF
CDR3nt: TGCGCCAGCAGCCAAGATTGGGGGTATGAGCAGTTCTTC

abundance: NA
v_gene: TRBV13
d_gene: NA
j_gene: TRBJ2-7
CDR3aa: CASSLGAGSREQYF
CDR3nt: TGTGCCAGCAGCTTAGGCGCAGGGTCGAGGGAGCAGTACTTC

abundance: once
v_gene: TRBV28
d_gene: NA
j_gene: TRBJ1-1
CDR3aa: CASSSEREVSTEAFF
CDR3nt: TGTGCCAGCAGTTCCGAACGGGAGGTGAGCACTGAAGCTTTCTTT

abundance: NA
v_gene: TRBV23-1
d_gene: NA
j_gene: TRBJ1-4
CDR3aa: CASSRGRVEKLFF
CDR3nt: TGCGCCAGCAGTCGGGGTAGGGTAGAAAAACTGTTTTTT

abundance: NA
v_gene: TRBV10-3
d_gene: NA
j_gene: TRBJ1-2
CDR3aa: CAISESYRYTF
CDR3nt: TGTGCCATCAGTGAGTCGTATCGCTACACCTTC

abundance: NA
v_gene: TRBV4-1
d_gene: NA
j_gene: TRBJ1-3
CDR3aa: CASSQDPLFGNTIYF
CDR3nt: TGCGCCAGCAGCCAAGACCCCCTCTTCGGAAACACCATATATTTT

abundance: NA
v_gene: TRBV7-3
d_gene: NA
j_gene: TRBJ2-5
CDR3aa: CASSLTGGQETQYF
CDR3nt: TGTGCCAGCAGCTTAACTGGGGGTCAAGAGACCCAGTACTTC

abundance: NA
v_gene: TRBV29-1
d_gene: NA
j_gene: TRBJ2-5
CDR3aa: CSGTVLETQYF
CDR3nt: TGCAGCGGGACAGTACTAGAGACCCAGTACTTC

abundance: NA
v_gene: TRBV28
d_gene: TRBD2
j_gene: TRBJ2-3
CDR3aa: CASSSGDSGGASTDTQYF
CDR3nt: TGTGCCAGCAGTTCAGGCGATAGCGGGGGGGCCAGCACAGATACGCAGTATTTT

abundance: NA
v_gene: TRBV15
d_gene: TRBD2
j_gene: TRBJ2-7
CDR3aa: CATRTTSGMSYEQYF
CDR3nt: TGTGCCACCAGGACCACTAGCGGGATGTCCTACGAGCAGTACTTC

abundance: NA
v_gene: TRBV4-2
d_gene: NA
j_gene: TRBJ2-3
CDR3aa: CASSQLEGGRADTQYF
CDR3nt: TGTGCCAGCAGCCAACTTGAGGGGGGGCGTGCAGATACGCAGTATTTT

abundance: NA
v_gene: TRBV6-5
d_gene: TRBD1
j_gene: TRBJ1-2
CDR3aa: CASRNRDRDGYTF
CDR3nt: TGTGCCAGCAGGAACCGGGACAGAGATGGCTACACCTTC

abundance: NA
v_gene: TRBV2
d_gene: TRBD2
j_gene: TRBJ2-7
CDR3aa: CASSGLAGALSYEQYF
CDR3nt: TGTGCCAGCAGCGGACTAGCGGGGGCCCTCTCCTACGAGCAGTACTTC

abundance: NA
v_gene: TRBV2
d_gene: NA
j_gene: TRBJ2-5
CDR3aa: CARNKWEQETQYF
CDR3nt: TGTGCCAGGAATAAGTGGGAACAAGAGACCCAGTACTTC

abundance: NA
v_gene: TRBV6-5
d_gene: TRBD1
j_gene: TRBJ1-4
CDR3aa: CATGTGDEKLFF
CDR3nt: TGTGCCACAGGGACAGGGGATGAAAAACTGTTTTTT

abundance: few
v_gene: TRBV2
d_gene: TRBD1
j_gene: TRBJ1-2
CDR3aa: CASSEGRGLGYTF
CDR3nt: TGTGCCAGCAGTGAAGGCAGGGGGCTTGGCTACACCTTC

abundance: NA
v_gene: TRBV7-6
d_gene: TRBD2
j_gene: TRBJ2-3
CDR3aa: CASSRTSGADTQYF
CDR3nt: TGTGCCAGCAGCCGGACTAGCGGGGCAGATACGCAGTATTTT

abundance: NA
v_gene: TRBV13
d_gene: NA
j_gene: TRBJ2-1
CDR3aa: CASSSASDSSYNEQFF
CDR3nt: TGTGCCAGCAGCTCGGCCAGCGATAGCTCCTACAATGAGCAGTTCTTC

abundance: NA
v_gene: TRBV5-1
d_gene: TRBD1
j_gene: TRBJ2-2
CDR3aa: CASSFAGGPTGELFF
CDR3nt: TGCGCCAGCAGCTTCGCAGGGGGCCCCACCGGGGAGCTGTTTTTT

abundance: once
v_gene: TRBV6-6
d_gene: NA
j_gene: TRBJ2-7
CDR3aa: CASSLLRQAASYEQYF
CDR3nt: TGTGCCAGCAGTTTGCTTCGACAGGCCGCATCCTACGAGCAGTACTTC

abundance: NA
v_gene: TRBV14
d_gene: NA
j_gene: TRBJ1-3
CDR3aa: CASSQLSGNTIYF
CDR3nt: TGTGCCAGCAGCCAATTATCTGGAAACACCATATATTTT

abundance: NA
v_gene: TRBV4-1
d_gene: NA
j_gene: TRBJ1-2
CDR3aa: CASSQEQGPYGYTF
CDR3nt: TGCGCCAGCAGCCAAGAACAGGGACCCTATGGCTACACCTTC

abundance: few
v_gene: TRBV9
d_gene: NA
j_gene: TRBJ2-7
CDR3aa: CASSSSRDSSYEQYF
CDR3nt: TGTGCCAGCAGCTCGAGCCGGGACTCTTCCTACGAGCAGTACTTC

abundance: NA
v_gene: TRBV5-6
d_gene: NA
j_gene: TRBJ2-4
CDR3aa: CASSSGPGWGAKNIQYF
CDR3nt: TGTGCCAGCAGCTCAGGACCAGGTTGGGGGGCCAAAAACATTCAGTACTTC

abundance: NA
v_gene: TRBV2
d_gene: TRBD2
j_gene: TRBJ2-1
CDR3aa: CATYSTSGSENEQFF
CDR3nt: TGTGCCACCTATTCGACTAGCGGGAGTGAGAATGAGCAGTTCTTC

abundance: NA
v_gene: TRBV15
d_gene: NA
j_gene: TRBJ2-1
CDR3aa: CATSRTPAPGENEQFF
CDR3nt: TGTGCCACCAGCAGAACCCCGGCCCCGGGAGAAAATGAGCAGTTCTTC

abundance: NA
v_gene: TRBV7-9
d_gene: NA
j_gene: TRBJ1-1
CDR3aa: CASSSDGFNVEAFF
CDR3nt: TGTGCCAGCAGCTCGGACGGCTTTAATGTTGAAGCTTTCTTT

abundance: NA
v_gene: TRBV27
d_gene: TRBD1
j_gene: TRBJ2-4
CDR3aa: CASSFHRGEGPNIQYF
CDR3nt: TGTGCCAGCAGTTTTCACAGGGGCGAGGGCCCAAACATTCAGTACTTC

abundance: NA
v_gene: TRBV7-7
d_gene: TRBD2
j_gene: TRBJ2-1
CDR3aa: CASSFLASGGANEQFF
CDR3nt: TGTGCTAGCAGTTTCTTGGCTAGCGGGGGGGCGAATGAGCAGTTCTTC

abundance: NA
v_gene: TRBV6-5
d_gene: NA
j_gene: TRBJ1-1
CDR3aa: CASSYSTMNTEAFF
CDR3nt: TGTGCCAGCAGTTACTCGACGATGAACACTGAAGCTTTCTTT

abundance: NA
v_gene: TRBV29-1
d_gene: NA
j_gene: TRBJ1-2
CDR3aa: CSVEGQEDGYTF
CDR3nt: TGCAGCGTTGAAGGTCAGGAGGATGGCTACACCTTC

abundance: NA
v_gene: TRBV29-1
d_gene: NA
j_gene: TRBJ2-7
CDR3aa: CSGQDAFSYEQYF
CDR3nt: TGCAGCGGACAGGATGCCTTCTCCTACGAGCAGTACTTC

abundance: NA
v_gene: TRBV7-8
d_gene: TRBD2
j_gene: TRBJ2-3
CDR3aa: CASSPPSGLAVQDTQYF
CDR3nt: TGTGCCAGCAGCCCCCCGTCGGGACTAGCGGTGCAGGATACGCAGTATTTT

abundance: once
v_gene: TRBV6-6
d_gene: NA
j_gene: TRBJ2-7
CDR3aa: CASEGGTDEQYF
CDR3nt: TGTGCCAGCGAGGGGGGTACGGACGAGCAGTACTTC

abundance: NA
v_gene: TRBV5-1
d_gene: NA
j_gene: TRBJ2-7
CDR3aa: CASSTRDVPYEQYF
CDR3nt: TGCGCCAGCAGCACCCGGGACGTCCCCTACGAGCAGTACTTC

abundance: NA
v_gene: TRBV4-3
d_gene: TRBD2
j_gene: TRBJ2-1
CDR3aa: CASSSGTSGYNEQFF
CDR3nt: TGCGCCAGCAGCTCCGGGACTAGCGGGTACAATGAGCAGTTCTTC

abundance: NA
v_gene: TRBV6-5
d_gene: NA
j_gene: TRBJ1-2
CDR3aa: CASSYGQDYGYTF
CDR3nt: TGTGCCAGCAGTTACGGCCAAGACTATGGCTACACCTTC

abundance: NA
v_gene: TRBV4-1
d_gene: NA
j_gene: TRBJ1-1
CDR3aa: CASSQEPQVMNTEAFF
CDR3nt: TGCGCCAGCAGCCAAGAACCCCAAGTAATGAACACTGAAGCTTTCTTT

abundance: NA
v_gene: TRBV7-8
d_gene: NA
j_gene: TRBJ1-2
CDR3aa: CASSKGEYGYTF
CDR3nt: TGTGCCAGCAGCAAAGGGGAGTATGGCTACACCTTC